This TCR beta chain comes out of a study of blood T cell repertoires in COVID-19. Study overall: PBMCs, B-cell-depleted T cells, or T cells were the source of the cDNA or gDNA that made up the material.

Data came from immunoSEQ multiplex PCR; TCRdb stores just in-frame clones and leaves some out. The table shows 310,000 or so clones, with 70% to 90% occurring only once. CDR3 length: 15 residues. CDR1 and CDR2 from the germline V gene are ENHRY and SYGVKD. V shed 11 bases, J shed 1 base, and the junction held 10 bases outside the gene matches. Enrollees, about 18 to 90 years old, lived in roughly 24 US areas. Sequencing was carried out using PBMCs or T cells enriched from blood (not recorded which). This chain joins TRBV10-3 and TRBJ1-1; TRBD1 matches at 10 bases. This TCR came from a woman aged 30 to 39 who had recovered from COVID-19. CDR3: CASSGQGFANTEAFF. The CDR3 nucleotides are TGTGCCTCTTCGGGACAGGGGTTTGCGAACACTGAAGCTTTCTTT.